This T cell receptor beta chain derives from a study of CD8 T cells in ankylosing spondylitis. Findings and caveats of the study: Seven to nine highly homologous variants formed a TCR beta motif that appeared characteristic of ankylosing spondylitis blood.

TCRdb processed the 5' RACE reads anew with MiXCR; each CDR3 protein has one entry. The sample contains about 540,000 distinct CDR3 sequences, about an eighth of which appear only once. Regarding this clonotype: Antigen specificity is unknown.

Looked up from germline, CDR1 is KGHSH and CDR2 is LQKENI. After removal of 6 bases from V and 6 bases from J, the junction contained 14 bases not matched to a gene. The CDR3 contains 16 residues. The sequence came from a male donor with ankylosing spondylitis. Sequencing input: blood, either unsorted or a sorted T cell fraction (not recorded which). J is TRBJ2-5 and V is TRBV18, with TRBD1 matching over 9 bases. The CDR3 is CASSAGTGSLQQTQYF. CDR3 DNA: TGTGCCAGCTCGGCCGGGACAGGGTCCCTACAGCAGACCCAGTACTTC.